The 21 T cell receptor beta chains listed next were all sequenced from one sample in a study of blood T cells in healthy people across ages. A J-beta primer mix and a sample-barcoded 5' primer were used in a second PCR of roughly 7 to 12 cycles. TCRdb redid the calling of the 5' RACE reads with MiXCR, one entry per CDR3 protein. The table has some 1,800,000 distinct CDR3 sequences, 30% to 40% seen once; the top ten hold 23%. Sequencing was carried out using blood. These receptors were taken from a human donor in good health.

The chain carries TRBV20-1 and TRBJ1-1; no firm D call. The CDR3 runs to 13 residues. The V end lost 5 bases, the J end lost 2 bases, and 12 bases lay between the germline ends. Germline-derived CDR1 and CDR2 are DFQATT and SNEGSKA (reference sequence). The CDR3 sequence is CSAPGLQNTEAFF. DNA for the CDR3: TGCAGTGCTCCCGGGCTTCAAAACACTGAAGCTTTCTTT.

V usage is TRBV7-9 and J usage is TRBJ2-7; possible D gene TRBD1, 6 bases. This CDR3 is 16 amino acids long. The germline CDR1 and CDR2 sequences are SEHNR and FQNEAQ (reference sequence). V lost 5 bases and J 0 bases, leaving 17 bases between the germline ends. CDR3 loop: CASSGNLRRGSYEQYF. CDR3 DNA sequence: TGTGCCAGCAGCGGTAATTTACGCAGGGGCTCCTACGAGCAGTACTTC.

This clonotype was seen only a few times. Here the CDR3 DNA reads TGTGCCAGCAGCCCTGGAGGATTAGGGATCCAAGAGACCCAGTACTTC. It yields the protein CASSPGGLGIQETQYF. The chain has TRBV7-9 and TRBJ2-5; weak D call: TRBD2 (5 bases). The CDR3 has 16 residues. The V and J ends lost 5 bases and 1 base respectively, with 17 bases between them. Germline CDR1 reads SEHNR; CDR2 reads FQNEAQ (reference sequence).

The chain has TRBV7-9 and TRBJ1-6, with 9 positions matching TRBD1. Germline CDR1 and CDR2: SEHNR and FQNEAQ (reference sequence). The CDR3 contains 15 residues. V shed 4 bases and J 10 bases; nucleotides not matched to a gene: 8. The CDR3 DNA follows: TGTGCCAGCAGCTCCAACACAGGGGGCTCCTCACCCCTCCACTTT. It yields the protein CASSSNTGGSSPLHF. Full variable domain (missing parts from reference TRBV7-9 and TRBJ1-6): DTGVSQNPRHKITKRGQNVTFRCDPISEHNRLYWYRQTLGQGPEFLTYFQNEAQLEKSRLLSDRFSAERPKGSFSTLEIQRTEQGDSAMYLCASSSNTGGSSPLHFGNGTRLTVT.

V gene TRBV5-1 combines with J gene TRBJ2-3; 9 nucleotides match TRBD1. The CDR3 runs 15 residues. The V and J ends lost 2 bases and 4 bases, in that order; junction bases with no gene match: 5. CDR1 is SGHRS and CDR2 is YFSETQ in the germline V gene. CDR3 DNA: TGCGCCAGCAGCTTCGACAGGGGGAGTTCAGATACGCAGTATTTT. Protein product: CASSFDRGSSDTQYF.

There are a few counts of this clonotype. A junction boundary mismatches the germline segment, possibly from a read error. This sequence joins TRBV10-3 and TRBJ2-7; D possibly corresponds to TRBD2 (6 bases). Germline-derived CDR1 and CDR2 are ENHRY and SYGVKD. The CDR3 runs to 15 residues. CDR3 region: CAIRDNPRGSYKQYF. Written as DNA, the CDR3 is TGTGCCATCAGGGACAATCCTCGGGGGTCCTACAAGCAGTACTTC.

The rearrangement joins TRBV4-1 to TRBJ2-4; D gene uncertain. Looked up from germline, CDR1 is MGHRA and CDR2 is YSYEKL. The CDR3 sequence is 15 residues long. The germline V and J ends were trimmed by 1 base and 5 bases, with 12 bases remaining between them. The CDR3 DNA is TGCGCCAGCAGCCAAGTGGACCACAGCCAAAACATTCAGTACTTC. The encoded protein is CASSQVDHSQNIQYF.

This clonotype was counted a few times. J is TRBJ1-1 and V is TRBV6-5, with D possibly being TRBD1 (6 bases). V lost 5 bases and J 7 bases, leaving 11 bases between the germline ends. CDR1 and CDR2 (germline): MNHEY, SVGAGI. The CDR3 is 12 residues long. Here the CDR3 DNA reads TGTGCCAGCAGTCCCTGGGGGCGTGAAGCTTTCTTT. Translating it yields CASSPWGREAFF.

The chain uses TRBV7-9 and TRBJ1-2; TRBD1 agrees at 8 bases. The ends lost 6 bases at V and 4 bases at J; junction bases unmatched: 13. The CDR3 consists of 16 residues. Germline V gene data show CDR1 as SEHNR and CDR2 as FQNEAQ (reference sequence). CDR3 DNA: TGTGCCAGCAGAGCAACCGGGACAGGAAGCCTCTATGGCTACACCTTC. Protein: CASRATGTGSLYGYTF.

This clonotype was detected only a few times. V usage is TRBV2 and J usage is TRBJ1-2; 7 positions agree with TRBD1. CDR1 SNHLY and CDR2 FYNNEI come from the germline V gene. CDR3 size: 15 residues. V shed 3 bases and J 8 bases; nucleotides not matched to a gene: 12. The CDR3 spells CASSDGGGASGGYTF. CDR3 in DNA: TGTGCCAGCAGTGATGGAGGGGGCGCTTCGGGAGGCTACACCTTC.

This clonotype has just a few counts. V gene TRBV29-1 combines with J gene TRBJ1-1; perhaps TRBD1 as D (6 bases). The V gene lost 7 bases and the J gene lost 5 bases, with 20 bases spanning the gap. Per the germline V gene, CDR1 is SQVTM and CDR2 is ANQGSEA. The CDR3 has 14 residues. CDR3 in DNA: TGCAGCGCAAAACGCGGGGGGCTGAGGACTGAAGCTTTCTTT. This codes for CSAKRGGLRTEAFF.

The rearrangement uses TRBV7-2 and TRBJ2-4; D is possibly TRBD2 (6 bases). The assigned J gene may be wrong: the sequence end matches TRBJ2-7 better. Germline CDR1 and CDR2: SGHTA and FQGNSA. This CDR3 has 15 amino acids. CDR3 sequence: CASSPEGRRTVEQYF. The CDR3 DNA is TGTGCCAGCAGCCCGGAGGGACGGAGGACGGTCGAGCAGTACTTC.

The chain combines TRBV5-1 with TRBJ1-2; D gene ambiguous. Germline V gene sequence: CDR1 SGHRS, CDR2 YFSETQ. The CDR3 spans 15 residues. The V gene lost 0 bases and the J gene lost 8 bases, with 17 bases spanning the gap. The CDR3 DNA reads as TGCGCCAGCAGCTTGGCCGCAGATTCTATGATGGGCTACACCTTC. Protein product: CASSLAADSMMGYTF.

The J gene is TRBJ2-5, the V gene TRBV4-1; the D gene could be TRBD1 or TRBD2 (5 bases each). This CDR3 spans 15 amino acids. Germline CDR1 and CDR2: MGHRA and YSYEKL. V lost 0 bases, J lost 11 bases, and 19 bases lay in between. The CDR3 protein is CASSQDSTGGNEQYF. DNA of the CDR3: TGCGCCAGCAGCCAAGATAGTACTGGGGGAAATGAGCAGTACTTC.

This clonotype has only a few counts. The J gene is TRBJ2-7, the V gene TRBV7-2; TRBD1 might be the D (5 bases). The CDR3 runs to 14 residues. Germline CDR1 is SGHTA and CDR2 is FQGNSA. Trimming took off 3 bases at V and 2 bases at J, with 11 bases between the two ends. The CDR3 spells CASSFREQTYEQYF. In DNA form, the CDR3 reads TGTGCCAGCAGCTTCAGGGAACAGACCTACGAGCAGTACTTC.

This clonotype occurred a few times. The CDR3 loop reads CSVGRSYEQYF. The CDR3 region has the DNA TGCAGTGTTGGCAGATCCTACGAGCAGTACTTC. V is TRBV20-1 and J is TRBJ2-7; D gene unclear. The V end was cut by 7 bases, the J end by 1 base, with 8 bases between. The germline CDR1 and CDR2 sequences are DFQATT and SNEGSKA (reference sequence). There are 11 residues in the CDR3.

CDR3 coding DNA: TGTGCCAGCAGTCCCCGCAGACAGGCGGTTGCGGAAAAACTGTTTTTT. It encodes CASSPRRQAVAEKLFF. This chain connects TRBV27 to TRBJ1-4; a possible D gene is TRBD1 (6 bases). The germline V gene encodes CDR1 MNHEY and CDR2 SMNVEV (reference sequence). V was clipped by 5 bases and J by 8 bases, with 21 bases between them. There are 16 residues in the CDR3.

This clonotype was observed a handful of times. The rearrangement uses TRBV12-3 or TRBV12-4 and TRBJ2-1, with 7 bases aligning to TRBD1. The CDR3 runs 15 residues. Trimming removed 3 bases from V and 6 bases from J; junction bases left unmatched: 8. CDR3 loop: CASSLWDSLSNEQFF. In nucleotides, the CDR3 is TGTGCCAGCAGTTTGTGGGACAGTTTGTCCAATGAGCAGTTCTTC.

Details on this clonotype: The junction shows a germline mismatch at one end, possibly a read error. This rearrangement joins TRBV19 to TRBJ2-1; 7 bases fit TRBD1. CDR3 size: 16 residues. Germline loops: CDR1 LNHDA, CDR2 SQIVND (reference sequence). The CDR3 region is CASSDRQGPSYNEQFF. CDR3 in DNA: TGTGCCAGTAGTGACCGACAGGGACCTTCCTACAACGAGCAGTTCTTC.

In this sample, this clonotype turned up a few times. This sequence joins TRBV29-1 and TRBJ2-1; unclear D gene. The germline V gene encodes CDR1 SQVTM and CDR2 ANQGSEA. The germline V and J ends were trimmed by 7 bases and 8 bases, with 9 bases remaining between them. The CDR3 spans 10 residues. For the CDR3, the DNA is TGCAGCGCAGATGGGGATGAGCAGTTCTTC. This encodes CSADGDEQFF.

The rearrangement uses TRBV20-1 and TRBJ2-7; D gene ambiguous. The germline V gene encodes CDR1 DFQATT and CDR2 SNEGSKA (reference sequence). Trimming removed 0 bases at V and 5 bases at J, with 11 bases between. CDR3 size: 13 residues. CDR3 residues: CSAREAPGHEQYF. DNA of the CDR3: TGCAGTGCTAGAGAGGCCCCCGGTCACGAGCAGTACTTC.